One and the same sample provided the 7 T cell receptor beta chains below, sequenced in a study of blood T cell repertoires in COVID-19. The table came from immunoSEQ multiplex PCR; TCRdb's copy has only in-frame clones and leaves some out. The sample holds about 18,000 clones; 85% to 90% are singletons and the top ten take around an eighth. Sequencing used peripheral blood. These receptors came from a man aged 60-69 years with active COVID-19.

The chain combines TRBV5-4 with TRBJ1-2; the match to TRBD1 covers 8 bases. The CDR3 runs to 15 residues. Germline V lookup: CDR1 SGHNT, CDR2 YYREEE (reference sequence). Germline trimming cut 2 bases from V and 6 bases from J; bases unmatched to any gene: 9. CDR3 sequence: CASSFDRGRKDGYTF. For the CDR3, the DNA is TGTGCCAGCAGCTTTGACAGGGGTAGAAAGGATGGCTACACCTTC.

V and J are TRBV3-1 (or the pseudogene TRBV3-2) and TRBJ1-1; possible D gene TRBD1, 5 bases. Trimming cost V 3 bases and J 3 bases, with 14 bases left between them. CDR1 is LGHDT, CDR2 YNNKEL, per germline (reference sequence). This CDR3 comprises 15 residues. In DNA, the CDR3 is TGTGCCAGCAGCCATGGGGCAGGGCGTGACACTGAAGCTTTCTTT. Its translation is CASSHGAGRDTEAFF.

The chain has TRBV4-3 and TRBJ1-2, with 9 positions matching TRBD1. The CDR3 runs 14 residues. Germline CDR1 reads LGHNA; CDR2 reads YSLEER. V was pared by 1 base and J by 7 bases, with 4 bases of the junction left unmatched. The CDR3 coding sequence is TGCGCCAGCAGCCAAGTCGGACAGGGGACTGGCTACACCTTC. It translates to CASSQVGQGTGYTF.

The sample holds a few counts of this clone. The V gene is TRBV11-2, the J gene TRBJ2-3; 8 bases match TRBD1. The germline V gene has CDR1 SGHAT and CDR2 FQNNGV. The CDR3 is 15 residues long. V gave up 3 bases and J gave up 2 bases; unmatched junction bases: 4. CDR3 sequence: CASSFRQGLTDTQYF. The CDR3 coding sequence is TGTGCCAGCAGCTTCCGACAGGGGCTCACAGATACGCAGTATTTT.

This chain uses TRBV19 with TRBJ2-3; tentatively, D is TRBD1 (6 bases). This CDR3 is 16 amino acids long. V was cut by 5 bases and J by 2 bases, with 17 bases left in between. The germline gives CDR1 LNHDA, CDR2 SQIVND (reference sequence). The CDR3 loop is CASSPDSKFFTDTQYF. The DNA of the CDR3 is TGTGCCAGTAGTCCGGACAGCAAATTCTTCACAGATACGCAGTATTTT.

In regard to this clone: The same CDR3 arises from other DNA sequences in this sample as well. The rearrangement uses TRBV7-2 and TRBJ1-4; maybe TRBD1 (5 bases). The CDR3 runs 15 residues. Germline V CDR1 and CDR2: SGHTA, FQGNSA. V was cut by 4 bases and J by 0 bases, with 9 bases left in between. This CDR3 reads CASSSQGATNEKLFF. For the CDR3, the DNA is TGTGCCAGCAGCTCTCAGGGTGCAACTAATGAAAAACTGTTTTTT.

The chain links TRBV4-2 to TRBJ1-5; 9 positions match TRBD1. The CDR3 is made up of 17 amino acids. Looked up from germline, CDR1 is LGHNA and CDR2 is YNFKEQ. After removal of 0 bases from V and 2 bases from J, the junction contained 5 bases not matched to a gene. As DNA, the CDR3 is TGTGCCAGCAGCCAAGATCGTCGGGACAGGGGCAATCAGCCCCAGCATTTT. Protein sequence: CASSQDRRDRGNQPQHF.